This T cell receptor (beta chain) came from a study of blood T cell repertoires in COVID-19. Across the whole study: COVID-19 samples, acute and convalescent, were from the United States, Italy and Spain. PBMCs, B-cell-depleted T cells, or T cells were the source of the cDNA or gDNA that made up the material.

Per the germline V gene, CDR1 is SGHAT and CDR2 is FQNNGV. The CDR3 loop spans 15 amino acids. V was cut by 2 bases and J by 1 base, with 9 bases left in between. Authors' analysis steps: Amplified reference gene primers provided the basis for estimating nucleated cell counts. The table came from immunoSEQ multiplex PCR; TCRdb's copy has only in-frame clones and leaves some out. V and J calls and clone size are those listed in that table; D and trimming were worked out from the DNA. The sample has about 180,000 clones, about 80% seen once. Sequencing was done on a sample of peripheral blood. The source of this sequence is a man aged 65-85 years with active or convalescent COVID-19. This sequence joins TRBV11-2 and TRBJ2-1; a possible D gene is TRBD2 (5 bases). The CDR3 region is CASSLRRQSYNEQFF. The CDR3 bases are TGTGCCAGCAGCTTAAGGAGGCAGTCCTACAATGAGCAGTTCTTC. The whole variable domain, filled in from reference TRBV11-2 and TRBJ2-1, reads EAGVAQSPRYKIIEKRQSVAFWCNPISGHATLYWYQQILGQGPKLLIQFQNNGVVDDSQLPKDRFSAERLKGVDSTLKIQPAKLEDSAVYLCASSLRRQSYNEQFFGPGTRLTVL.